What follows are 10 T cell receptor beta chains derived from one specimen sequenced in a study of circulating CD8 cells and anti-PD-1 response in melanoma. Using around 14 ng of total RNA, TCR libraries were made with the QIAseq Immune Repertoire TCR panel. One entry per CDR3 protein, called by TCRdb with MiXCR from the reads. The sample includes around 620 distinct CDR3 sequences, around 6% of them seen just once. Sorting of live CD3+CD8+TCRalphabeta+ cells by PD-1 and/or TIGIT gave four subsets. The input for sequencing was CD8+ T cells from PBMCs, taken at baseline or after one month of anti-PD-1 therapy (not recorded which). The source of these receptors is a human donor with melanoma.

This clonotype is deemed medium-sized (0.01 to 0.1%). The V and J genes are TRBV28 and TRBJ2-2, with D perhaps TRBD1 (6 bases). The CDR3 runs to 15 residues. Germline CDR1 reads MDHEN; CDR2 reads SYDVKM. V shed 2 bases and J shed 4 bases, with 11 bases lying between them. CDR3 DNA sequence: TGTGCCAGCAGTTTAAGGCAGGGGACCACCGGGGAGCTGTTTTTT. It codes for CASSLRQGTTGELFF.

This clonotype is classed as medium-sized. This rearrangement joins TRBV6-5 to TRBJ2-1; either TRBD1 or TRBD2 may supply D (5 bases each). CDR3 length: 14 residues. The V gene lost 2 bases and the J gene lost 9 bases, with 14 bases spanning the gap. Germline CDR1 reads MNHEY; CDR2 reads SVGAGI. The chain's CDR3 is CASSYRDPFFEQFF. For the CDR3, the DNA is TGTGCCAGCAGTTACCGGGACCCCTTTTTTGAGCAGTTCTTC.

This clonotype is labeled large. The V and J genes are TRBV27 and TRBJ2-7, with unresolved D. V lost 0 bases to trimming and J lost 3 bases, with 6 bases between them. The CDR3 is made up of 13 amino acids. Germline lookup yields CDR1 MNHEY and CDR2 SMNVEV (reference sequence). The CDR3 coding sequence is TGTGCCAGCAGTTTATCAGCGAACTACGAGCAGTACTTC. It yields the protein CASSLSANYEQYF.

In this sample, this clonotype is medium-sized. The chain is built from TRBV12-3 or TRBV12-4 and TRBJ2-3; D uncertain. The CDR3 is made up of 15 amino acids. V was cut by 3 bases and J by 5 bases, with 15 bases left in between. The DNA for the CDR3 is TGTGCCAGCAGTTTGAACGGGCGACGGTTAGATACGCAGTATTTT. It translates to CASSLNGRRLDTQYF.

By frequency in the sample, this clonotype is medium-sized. The rearrangement joins TRBV28 to TRBJ2-7; 8 nucleotides line up with TRBD1. Trimming at V came to 3 bases and at J to 2 bases, leaving 6 bases not matched to a gene. CDR1 MDHEN and CDR2 SYDVKM come from the germline V gene. The CDR3 runs 15 residues. Here the CDR3 reads CASSFGTGPTYEQYF. Written as DNA, the CDR3 is TGTGCCAGCAGTTTTGGGACAGGCCCGACCTACGAGCAGTACTTC.

Comments on this clonotype: A much bigger clone sits one base away, suggesting this may be a read error. The chain joins TRBV28 to TRBJ2-4; weak D call: TRBD1 (6 bases). Germline lookup yields CDR1 MDHEN and CDR2 SYDVKM. The CDR3 covers 15 residues. CDR3 coding DNA: TGTGCCAGCAGTTTATTACAGGGAGACAAAAACATTCGGTACTTC. Amino acids: CASSLLQGDKNIRYF.

This clonotype was seen once. Possible read error: a much larger clone is one base away. The CDR3 end shows no conserved phenylalanine or tryptophan, and so a read error is likely. The rearrangement links TRBV12-3 or TRBV12-4 to TRBJ2-5, with unresolved D. V gave up 5 bases and J gave up 5 bases, with 12 bases separating them. This CDR3 has 13 amino acids. The CDR3 spells CASSPPEGETQYI. The CDR3 nucleotides are TGTGCCAGCAGTCCACCCGAAGGGGAGACCCAGTACATC.

In its sample, this clonotype is medium-sized (0.01 to 0.1%). V and J are TRBV12-3 or TRBV12-4 and TRBJ2-5; D is uncertain. V gave up 5 bases and J gave up 5 bases, with 12 bases separating them. This CDR3 is 13 amino acids long. CDR3 sequence (DNA): TGTGCCAGCAGTCCACCCGAAGGGGAGACCCAGTACTTC. It encodes CASSPPEGETQYF.

This clonotype is labeled as large. The chain joins TRBV7-3 to TRBJ2-2, with 7 positions matching TRBD1. Trimming at V came to 5 bases and at J to 1 base, leaving 4 bases not matched to a gene. The germline CDR1 and CDR2 sequences are SGHTA and FQGTGA. This CDR3 spans 15 amino acids. The CDR3 region is CASSHRQGNTGELFF. CDR3 DNA sequence: TGTGCCAGCAGCCACCGACAGGGGAACACCGGGGAGCTGTTTTTT.

This clonotype is labeled medium-sized. This sequence joins TRBV27 and TRBJ2-1, with 15 bases lining up with TRBD2. Germline V gives CDR1 MNHEY, CDR2 SMNVEV (reference sequence). This CDR3 has 20 residues. V shed 1 base and J 9 bases; nucleotides not matched to a gene: 16. CDR3 sequence reads: CASSLLGPITGLAGGIEQFF. In nucleotides, the CDR3 is TGTGCCAGCAGTTTATTGGGGCCGATAACTGGACTAGCGGGAGGGATTGAGCAGTTCTTC.